This T cell receptor beta chain was captured in a study of control samples from healthy donors and cancer patients. The CDR3 runs to 11 residues. From germline, CDR1 is SGHDT and CDR2 YYEEEE. With 4 bases removed from V and 9 bases from J, the gap between germline ends came to 11 bases. Method: immunoSEQ multiplex PCR; TCRdb's copy keeps in-frame clones and lacks some. This sample has about 160,000 clones, with roughly 95% found just once. Sequenced input: blood. The clonotype comes from a woman aged 55-70 years in good health. The rearrangement uses TRBV5-6 and TRBJ2-7; D remains unclear. CDR3 residues: CASSLAQVQYF. The DNA of the CDR3 is TGTGCCAGCAGCCTTGCCCAGGTGCAGTACTTC.